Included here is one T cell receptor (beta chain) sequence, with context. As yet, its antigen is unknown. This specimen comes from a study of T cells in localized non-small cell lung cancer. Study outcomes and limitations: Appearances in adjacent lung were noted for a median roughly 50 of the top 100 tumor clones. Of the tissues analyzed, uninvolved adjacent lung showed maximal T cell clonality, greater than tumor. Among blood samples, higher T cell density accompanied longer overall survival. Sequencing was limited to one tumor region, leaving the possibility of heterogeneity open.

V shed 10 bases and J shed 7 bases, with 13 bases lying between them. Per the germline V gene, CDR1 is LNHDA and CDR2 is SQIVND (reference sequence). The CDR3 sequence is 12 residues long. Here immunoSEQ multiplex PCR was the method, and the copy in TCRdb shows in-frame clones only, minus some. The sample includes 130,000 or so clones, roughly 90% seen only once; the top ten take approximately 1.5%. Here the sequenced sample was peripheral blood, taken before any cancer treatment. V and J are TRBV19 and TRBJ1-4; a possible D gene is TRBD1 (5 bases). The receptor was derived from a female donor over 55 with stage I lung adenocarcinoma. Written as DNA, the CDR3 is TGTGCCACGGGACGCCAGAGTGAAAAACTGTTTTTT. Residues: CATGRQSEKLFF. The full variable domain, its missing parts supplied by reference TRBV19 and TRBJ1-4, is DGGITQSPKYLFRKEGQNVTLSCEQNLNHDAMYWYRQDPGQGLRLIYYSQIVNDFQKGDIAEGYSVSREKKESFPLTVTSAQKNPTAFYLCATGRQSEKLFFGSGTQLSVL.